This T cell receptor beta chain was observed in a study of T-cell memory formation after mild COVID-19. Whole-study findings and limits: Pre-infection memory held some responding clones, suggesting pre-existing cross-reactive T cells responded. Proof of SARS-CoV-2 specificity was absent for the second-wave clones that crested on day 37.

The CDR3 loop spans 15 amino acids. From germline, CDR1 is SGHTA and CDR2 FQGNSA. V was pared by 5 bases and J by 3 bases, with 7 bases of the junction left unmatched. Comment on this clonotype: The antigen is undetermined.

TCR alpha and TCR beta cDNA libraries carrying sample barcodes and UMIs came from 5'RACE with constant-segment primers. In TCRdb, the 5' RACE reads were re-called with MiXCR into one record per CDR3 protein. The repertoire includes around 510,000 distinct CDR3 sequences, roughly 20% of them detected once, and around 7.7% sits in the top ten. The sample taken for sequencing was PBMCs or a T cell subset sorted from them (not recorded which). This rearrangement joins TRBV7-2 to TRBJ2-7; TRBD1 matches 10 bases. The receptor was derived from an adult woman who had mild COVID-19 (a few samples of this study predate the infection). Cell type and time point are not known. CDR3 bases: TGTGCCAGCAGCCACCGGGACAGGGGTGGCTACGAGCAGTACTTC. This encodes CASSHRDRGGYEQYF.